The clone carrying this T cell receptor (beta chain) occurred a few times. What it binds is unknown. This sample was taken from a study of blood T cells in healthy people across ages. The donors, aged about 6 to 90, were healthy Caucasians from Russia. J lost 2 bases, V lost 4 bases, and 9 bases had no gene match. Looked up from germline, CDR1 is SGDLS and CDR2 is YYNGEE. The CDR3 runs to 15 residues. Whole-study results and caveats: It was held that diversity estimates obtained from one million T cells represented underestimates.

A J-beta primer mix and a sample-barcoded 5' primer were used in a second PCR of roughly 7 to 12 cycles. A 12-random-nucleotide template-switch adaptor tagged each cDNA molecule. Sequencing yielded, for each sample, at least 3 million paired-end reads carrying CDR3. TCRdb called the 5' RACE reads again in MiXCR, with one record for every CDR3 protein. This table holds over 1,300,000 distinct CDR3 sequences, around 59% found once. This receptor was taken from a man between 18 and 29 years old in good health. Source material: blood. This sequence joins TRBV9 and TRBJ2-7, with TRBD1 identical over 7 bases. The CDR3 region is CASSQGTGVTYEQYF. CDR3 sequence (DNA): TGTGCCAGCAGCCAAGGAACAGGGGTAACCTACGAGCAGTACTTC.